The 6 T cell receptor beta chains in this list originate from one sample, sequenced in a study of T-cell memory formation after mild COVID-19 (dated by TCRdb to 2020 to 2023). The library was produced with 5' RACE. TCRdb lists the instrument as Illumina NovaSeq 6000. The public reads were reprocessed in TCRdb via fastp at Q25 and MiXCR, keeping in-frame beta chains. CDR3 protein duplicates are merged, each entry listing the most common genes and DNA. The sample table contains around 250,000 distinct CDR3 sequences; only one count was recorded for over 15% of them. The top ten constitute 20% to 25% of the sample. The sample was PBMCs or a T cell subset sorted from them (not recorded which). The source is a man in his late teens or twenties who had mild COVID-19 (a few samples of this study predate the infection). The sample titles of this study are shuffled in the database, so cell type and time point are left out; the donor was told from shared clones.

This clonotype was recorded a few times. J is TRBJ2-3 and V is TRBV15, with unresolved D. The CDR3 has 16 residues. Germline V gene sequence: CDR1 LNHNV, CDR2 YYDKDF (reference sequence). The V end lost 3 bases, the J end lost 4 bases, and 17 bases lay between the germline ends. The CDR3, as DNA: TGTGCCACCAGCAGGGGAAGAGGTAGTAGAGCAGATACGCAGTATTTT. Translation: CATSRGRGSRADTQYF.

This clonotype appeared a few times. The V call is TRBV12-3 or TRBV12-4, the J call TRBJ1-1; tentatively, D is TRBD1 (5 bases). Trimming stripped 1 base from V and 7 bases from J, with 10 bases between. The CDR3 is made up of 13 amino acids. The CDR3 nucleotides are TGTGCCAGCAGTTTAGTACAGGCGGGTGAAGCTTTCTTT. It translates to CASSLVQAGEAFF.

Ten or more counts support this clonotype. The chain recombines TRBV7-6 with TRBJ2-7; either TRBD1 or TRBD2 may fit D (6 bases each). The V end lost 5 bases, the J end lost 7 bases, and 15 bases lay between the germline ends. The CDR3 consists of 13 residues. CDR1 and CDR2 (germline): SGHVS, FNYEAQ. CDR3: CASSPRGGGEQYF. The CDR3 DNA reads as TGTGCCAGCAGCCCAAGAGGAGGGGGGGAGCAGTACTTC.

About this clonotype itself: At one boundary the junction diverges from the germline segment, which might be a read error. The chain joins TRBV20-1 to TRBJ2-3, with 10 bases lining up with TRBD2. The CDR3 extends over 12 amino acids. CDR1 is DFQATT and CDR2 is SNEGSKA in the germline V gene (reference sequence). The CDR3 is CSASSGGHTQYF. Here the CDR3 DNA reads TGCAGTGCTAGTAGCGGGGGGCATACACAGTATTTT.

As for this clonotype: Sequence at one end of the junction differs from germline and may be a read error. This chain uses TRBV5-6 with TRBJ1-1, with D possibly matching TRBD1 (5 bases). Germline V gives CDR1 SGHDT, CDR2 YYEEEE. The CDR3 contains 16 residues. CDR3 loop: CASSTRDRYWNAEAFF. The CDR3, as DNA: TGTGCCAGCAGCACCCGGGACCGCTATTGGAACGCTGAAGCTTTCTTT.

The chain joins TRBV11-2 to TRBJ2-5; TRBD1 might be the D (6 bases). Trimming left V 4 bases short and J 2 bases short, with 11 bases between. The CDR3 loop spans 14 amino acids. Germline V gene lookup returns CDR1 SGHAT and CDR2 FQNNGV. As DNA, the CDR3 is TGTGCCAGCAGCTCGCCAGACAGGCAAGAGACCCAGTACTTC. Its translation: CASSSPDRQETQYF.